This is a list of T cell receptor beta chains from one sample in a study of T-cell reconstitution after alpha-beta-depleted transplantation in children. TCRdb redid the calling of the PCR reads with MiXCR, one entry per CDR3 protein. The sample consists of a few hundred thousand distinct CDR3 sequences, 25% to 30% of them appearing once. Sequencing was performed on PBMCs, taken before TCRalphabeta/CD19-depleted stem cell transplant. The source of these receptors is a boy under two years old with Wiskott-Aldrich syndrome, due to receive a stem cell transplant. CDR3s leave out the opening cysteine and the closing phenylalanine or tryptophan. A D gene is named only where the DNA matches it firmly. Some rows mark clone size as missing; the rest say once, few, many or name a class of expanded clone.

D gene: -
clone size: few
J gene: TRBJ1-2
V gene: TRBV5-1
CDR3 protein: ASSLAREYGYT

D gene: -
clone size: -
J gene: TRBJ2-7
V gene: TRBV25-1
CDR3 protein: ASSGNWDGRREQY

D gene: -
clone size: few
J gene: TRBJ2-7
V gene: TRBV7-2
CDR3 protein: ASSPMTSLY

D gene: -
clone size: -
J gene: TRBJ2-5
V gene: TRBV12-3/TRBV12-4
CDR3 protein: ASSLTTPQETQY

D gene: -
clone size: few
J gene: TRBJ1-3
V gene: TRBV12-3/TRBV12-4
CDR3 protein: ASSLESVDNSGNTIY

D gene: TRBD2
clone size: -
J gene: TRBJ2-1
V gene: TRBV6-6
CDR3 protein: ASSYHSPSSWVAGFFPGEQF

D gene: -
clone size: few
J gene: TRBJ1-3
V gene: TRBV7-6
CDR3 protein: ASSFGGLTGNTIY

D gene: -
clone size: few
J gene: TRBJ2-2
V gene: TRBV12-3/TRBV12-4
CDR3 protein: ASSPASNTGELF

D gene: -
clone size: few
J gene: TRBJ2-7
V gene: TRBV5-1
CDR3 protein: ASSFRGRGHEQY

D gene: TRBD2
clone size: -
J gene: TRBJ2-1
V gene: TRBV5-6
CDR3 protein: ASSTSAGGPSNEQF

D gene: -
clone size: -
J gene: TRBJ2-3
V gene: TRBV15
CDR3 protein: ATRRDEDTQY

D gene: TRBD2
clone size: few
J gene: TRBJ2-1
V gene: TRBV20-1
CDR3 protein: SARGLAGVEQF

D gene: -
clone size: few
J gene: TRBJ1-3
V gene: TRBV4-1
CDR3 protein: ASSQDRAGRISTIY

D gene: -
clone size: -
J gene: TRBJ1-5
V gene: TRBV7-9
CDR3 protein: ASSLGSGSNQPQH

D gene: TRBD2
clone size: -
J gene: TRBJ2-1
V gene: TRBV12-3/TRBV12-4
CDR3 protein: ASRTSGRSLQF

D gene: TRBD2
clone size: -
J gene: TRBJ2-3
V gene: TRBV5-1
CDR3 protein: ASSREVLADFSTDTQY

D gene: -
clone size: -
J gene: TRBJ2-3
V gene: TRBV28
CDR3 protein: ASSDLGGTQY

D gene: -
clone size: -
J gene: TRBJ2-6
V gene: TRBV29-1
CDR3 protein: SVQYSGANVLT

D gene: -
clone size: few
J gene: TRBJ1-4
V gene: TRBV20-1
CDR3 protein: SARRGSGEKLF

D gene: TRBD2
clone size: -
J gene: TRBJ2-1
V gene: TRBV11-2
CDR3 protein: ASSLESLAGRYNDQF

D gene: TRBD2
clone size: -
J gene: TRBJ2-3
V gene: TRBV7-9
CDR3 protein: ASSYSGTSRDTQY

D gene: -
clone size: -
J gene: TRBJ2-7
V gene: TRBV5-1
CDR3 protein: ASSLGGEYEQY

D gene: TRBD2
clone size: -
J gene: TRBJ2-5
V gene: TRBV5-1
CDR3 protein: ASSLAVGSGTETQY

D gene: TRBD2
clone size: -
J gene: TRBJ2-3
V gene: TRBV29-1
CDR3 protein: SVAKLAGLLTDTQY

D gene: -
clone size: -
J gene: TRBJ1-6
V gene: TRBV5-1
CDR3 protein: ASSTRDTDNSPLH

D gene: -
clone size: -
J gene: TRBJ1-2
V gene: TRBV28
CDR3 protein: ASSIGGRNYGYT

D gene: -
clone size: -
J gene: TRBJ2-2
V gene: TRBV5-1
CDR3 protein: ASSQFVFTGELF

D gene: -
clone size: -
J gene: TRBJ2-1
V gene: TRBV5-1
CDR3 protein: ASSRGETSYNEQF

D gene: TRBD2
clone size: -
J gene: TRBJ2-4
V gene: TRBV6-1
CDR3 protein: ASSPPGLDGIQY

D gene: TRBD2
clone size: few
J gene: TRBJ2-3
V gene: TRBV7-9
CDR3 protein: ASIRLAGVSDTQY

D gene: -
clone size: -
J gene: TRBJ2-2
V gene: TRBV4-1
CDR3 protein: ASSQEPRSRELF

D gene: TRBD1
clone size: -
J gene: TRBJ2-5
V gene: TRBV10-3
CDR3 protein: AIREDRSGETQY

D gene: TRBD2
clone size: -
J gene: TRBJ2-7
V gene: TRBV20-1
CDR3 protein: SATQSSGVYEQY

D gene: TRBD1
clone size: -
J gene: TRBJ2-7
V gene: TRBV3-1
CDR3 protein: ASSRGQGSEQY

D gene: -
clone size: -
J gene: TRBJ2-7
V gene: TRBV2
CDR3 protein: ASSEKGEQY

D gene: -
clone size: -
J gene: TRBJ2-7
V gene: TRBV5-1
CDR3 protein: ASGLALQGGPYEQY

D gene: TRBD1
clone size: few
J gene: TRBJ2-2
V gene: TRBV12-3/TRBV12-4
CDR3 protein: ASRLGQGNGELF

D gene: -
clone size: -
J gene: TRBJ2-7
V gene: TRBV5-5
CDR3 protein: ASSGRGVEQY

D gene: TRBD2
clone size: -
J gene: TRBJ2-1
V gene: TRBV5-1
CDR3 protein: ASSLGAGVDEQF

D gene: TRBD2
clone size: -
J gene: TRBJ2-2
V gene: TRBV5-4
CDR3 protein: ASSLEAGVHGELF

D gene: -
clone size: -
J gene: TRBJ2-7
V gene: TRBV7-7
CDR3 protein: ASSSGSTYEQY

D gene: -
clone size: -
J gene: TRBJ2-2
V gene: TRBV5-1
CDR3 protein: ASSPKTSVHTGELF

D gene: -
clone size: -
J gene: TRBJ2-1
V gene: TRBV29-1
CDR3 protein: SVGEVDEQF

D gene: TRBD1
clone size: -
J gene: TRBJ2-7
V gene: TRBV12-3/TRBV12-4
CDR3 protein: ASSRAGTASYEQY

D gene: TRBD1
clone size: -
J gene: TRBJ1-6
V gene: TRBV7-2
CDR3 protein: ASSPYRDRLNSPLH

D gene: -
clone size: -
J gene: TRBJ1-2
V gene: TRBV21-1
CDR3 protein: ASSKGTAPNYGYT

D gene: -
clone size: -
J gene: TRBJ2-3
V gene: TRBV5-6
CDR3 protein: ASSLEGSSGTDTQY

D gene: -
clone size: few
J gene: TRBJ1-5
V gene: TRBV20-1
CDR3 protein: SARLYNQPQH

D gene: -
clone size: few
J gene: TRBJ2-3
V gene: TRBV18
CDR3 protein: ASSPTRGADTQY

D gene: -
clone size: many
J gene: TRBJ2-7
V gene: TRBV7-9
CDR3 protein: ASSLSREQY

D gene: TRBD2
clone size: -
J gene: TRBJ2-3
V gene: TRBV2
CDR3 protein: AWGTSGSTDTQY

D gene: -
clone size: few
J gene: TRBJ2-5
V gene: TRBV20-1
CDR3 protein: SAIKQGRGETQY